Included here is one TCR beta chain sequence, with context. This sample was included in a study of blood T cell repertoires in COVID-19. Study processing details: Reference gene primers were amplified, and this amplification served to estimate nucleated cell counts. Generated by immunoSEQ multiplex PCR, the TCRdb table keeps only in-frame clones and is missing some. For V, J and clone size, that table is used; D and trimming come from the DNA. Here the sample spans approximately 30,000 clones, roughly 79% being singletons. The V gene's germline CDR1 is LGHDT and CDR2 YNNKEL (reference sequence). The CDR3 totals 14 residues. V shed 1 base and J shed 1 base, with 7 bases lying between them.

The V gene is TRBV3-1 (or the pseudogene TRBV3-2), the J gene TRBJ2-5; tentative D call: TRBD2 (6 bases). The sequence was obtained from a man between 70 and 80 years old with acute or convalescent COVID-19. The sequenced sample was peripheral blood. This CDR3 is CASSQGDFQETQYF. The DNA for the CDR3 is TGTGCCAGCAGCCAAGGGGACTTCCAAGAGACCCAGTACTTC.